The 32 T cell receptor beta chains listed next were all sequenced from one sample in a study of blood T cell repertoires in COVID-19. Measured with immunoSEQ multiplex PCR; TCRdb has only the in-frame clones, and not every one. Among more than 200,000 clones listed, around 90% were seen once. Sequences were obtained from peripheral blood. Receptors were obtained from an older man with acute or convalescent COVID-19.

The V and J genes are TRBV4-1 and TRBJ2-7, with 8 bases matching TRBD1. Trimming took 4 bases from V and 7 from J; bases not matched to a gene: 9. In germline, CDR1 is MGHRA, CDR2 YSYEKL. CDR3 length equals 14 residues. The CDR3 spells CASSPLQGGGEQYF. CDR3 bases: TGCGCCAGCAGCCCTTTACAGGGGGGAGGTGAGCAGTACTTC.

V usage is TRBV5-1 and J usage is TRBJ2-7; D is undetermined. V lost 4 bases to trimming and J lost 6 bases, with 8 bases between them. CDR3 length: 11 amino acids. Germline V gene lookup returns CDR1 SGHRS and CDR2 YFSETQ. The CDR3 DNA follows: TGCGCCAGCAGCGGTACTTTCGAGCAGTACTTC. It specifies CASSGTFEQYF.

The rearrangement links TRBV15 to TRBJ1-1, with D perhaps TRBD1 (6 bases). CDR1 LNHNV and CDR2 YYDKDF come from the germline V gene (reference sequence). V was clipped by 1 base and J by 1 base, with 13 bases between them. CDR3 length: 16 residues. In nucleotides, the CDR3 is TGTGCCACCAGCAGAGGTATGGGGGCTACGAACACTGAAGCTTTCTTT. This translates into CATSRGMGATNTEAFF.

V is TRBV29-1 and J is TRBJ2-1; weak D call: TRBD1 (5 bases). Germline CDR1 SQVTM, CDR2 ANQGSEA. Between the trimmed V and J ends, which lost 7 bases and 3 bases, there was a span of 16 bases. This CDR3 is built from 14 residues. The CDR3 reads CSGSRTSFYNEQFF. The DNA of the CDR3 is TGCAGCGGTAGTCGGACATCTTTCTACAATGAGCAGTTCTTC.

The chain carries TRBV19 and TRBJ1-2; 8 positions agree with TRBD1. The CDR3 covers 14 residues. The germline CDR1 and CDR2 sequences are LNHDA and SQIVND (reference sequence). V dropped 3 bases and J dropped 6; count of bases not matched to a gene: 6. The CDR3 protein is CASSIQGAKHGYTF. The DNA of the CDR3 is TGTGCCAGTAGTATCCAGGGGGCAAAGCATGGCTACACCTTC.

The chain joins TRBV14 to TRBJ2-3, with 11 positions matching TRBD2. The CDR3 loop spans 18 amino acids. J was trimmed by 3 bases and V by 1 base; bases with no gene match: 9. Per germline, CDR1 SGHDN and CDR2 FVKESK. CDR3 sequence (DNA): TGTGCCAGCAGCCAAGTTCAGCTAGCGGGAGGAAGGACAGATACGCAGTATTTT. Protein: CASSQVQLAGGRTDTQYF.

The chain links TRBV5-4 to TRBJ1-1; 8 nucleotides match TRBD1. The J segment lost 4 bases and the V segment lost 4 bases, leaving 9 bases of the junction unmatched. There are 15 residues in the CDR3. Looked up from germline, CDR1 is SGHNT and CDR2 is YYREEE (reference sequence). CDR3 in DNA: TGTGCCAGCAGCACCCCAGGGGGCGCAGGCACTGAAGCTTTCTTT. Amino acids: CASSTPGGAGTEAFF.

The chain couples TRBV2 to TRBJ1-5; D not resolved. Germline V lookup: CDR1 SNHLY, CDR2 FYNNEI. V was trimmed by 7 bases and J by 5 bases, leaving 9 bases between them. This CDR3 has 12 residues. The chain's CDR3 is CASTTEDQPQHF. The CDR3 DNA reads TGTGCCAGCACAACGGAGGATCAGCCCCAGCATTTT.

The chain links TRBV4-3 to TRBJ1-5, with TRBD1 as a possible D gene (5 bases). Germline CDR1 LGHNA, CDR2 YSLEER. The CDR3 extends over 15 amino acids. Trimming pared 0 bases from V and 7 bases from J, leaving 13 bases between. CDR3 sequence: CASSQDRAGLQPQHF. CDR3 DNA sequence: TGCGCCAGCAGCCAAGATCGGGCAGGGCTCCAGCCCCAGCATTTT.

The chain is built from TRBV18 and TRBJ1-2; TRBD1 matches at 7 bases. The CDR3 is 16 residues long. Germline-derived CDR1 and CDR2 are KGHSH and LQKENI. J was trimmed by 1 base and V by 3 bases; bases with no gene match: 8. In DNA form, the CDR3 reads TGTGCCAGCTCACCCCGGGACAGCTTGATTAACTATGGCTACACCTTC. Translating gives CASSPRDSLINYGYTF.

The CDR3 sequence: CASSVVGTGDTEAFF. The CDR3 DNA follows: TGTGCCAGCAGCGTAGTGGGGACAGGGGACACTGAAGCTTTCTTT. V usage is TRBV9 and J usage is TRBJ1-1, with 10 bases identical to TRBD1. The CDR3 runs 15 residues. Per germline, CDR1 SGDLS and CDR2 YYNGEE. V dropped 0 bases and J dropped 3; count of bases not matched to a gene: 2.

The chain has TRBV19 and TRBJ1-1; 8 nucleotides agree with TRBD1. The germline CDR1 and CDR2 sequences are LNHDA and SQIVND (reference sequence). The CDR3 length is 15 residues. The J segment lost 1 base and the V segment lost 3 bases, leaving 4 bases of the junction unmatched. The CDR3 nucleotides are TGTGCCAGTAGTATGAACGGACAGGGGAACACTGAAGCTTTCTTT. Its translation is CASSMNGQGNTEAFF.

The rearrangement links TRBV19 to TRBJ2-2; 14 bases map to TRBD2. Germline CDR1 is LNHDA and CDR2 is SQIVND (reference sequence). V was pared by 3 bases and J by 15 bases, with 9 bases of the junction left unmatched. The CDR3 covers 15 residues. CDR3 residues: CASSIRGLAGVRMFF. CDR3 nucleotide sequence: TGTGCCAGTAGTATTCGGGGACTAGCGGGAGTGAGAATGTTTTTT.

This sequence joins TRBV9 and TRBJ2-3; TRBD2 agrees at 15 bases. This CDR3 spans 18 amino acids. The J segment lost 1 base and the V segment lost 4 bases, leaving 7 bases of the junction unmatched. Germline assignment: CDR1 SGDLS and CDR2 YYNGEE. DNA for the CDR3: TGTGCCAGCAGCCCCGGACTAGCGGGAGGGGGTGGCACAGATACGCAGTATTTT. This sequence encodes CASSPGLAGGGGTDTQYF.

This chain connects TRBV6-1 to TRBJ2-1, with D possibly TRBD1 on 5 matching bases. V lost 5 bases and J lost 5, with 13 bases in between. Germline V gene sequence: CDR1 MNHNS, CDR2 SASEGT. The CDR3 covers 14 residues. CDR3 sequence reads: CASSYFDRNNEQFF. CDR3 nucleotide sequence: TGTGCCAGCAGTTATTTCGACAGAAACAATGAGCAGTTCTTC.

The gene calls are TRBV3-1 (or the pseudogene TRBV3-2) and TRBJ2-1; 14 positions agree with TRBD2. V gave up 0 bases and J gave up 9 bases; unmatched junction bases: 7. This CDR3 has 17 residues. Germline values: CDR1 LGHDT, CDR2 YNNKEL (reference sequence). Here the CDR3 DNA reads TGTGCCAGCAGCCAAGACCAAGGGACTAGCGGGAGAAGTGAGCAGTTCTTC. Amino acid sequence: CASSQDQGTSGRSEQFF.

The chain recombines TRBV19 with TRBJ2-5, with TRBD2 identical over 11 bases. The germline gives CDR1 LNHDA, CDR2 SQIVND (reference sequence). V shed 4 bases and J 5 bases; nucleotides not matched to a gene: 15. The CDR3 totals 18 residues. CDR3 amino acids: CASSSELAGAISGETQYF. The CDR3, as DNA: TGTGCCAGTAGTAGTGAACTAGCGGGAGCCATCTCGGGGGAGACCCAGTACTTC.

This chain uses TRBV3-1 (or the pseudogene TRBV3-2) with TRBJ1-3; unclear D gene. V lost 4 bases to trimming and J lost 2 bases, with 12 bases between them. The CDR3 extends over 15 amino acids. Germline lookup yields CDR1 LGHDT and CDR2 YNNKEL (reference sequence). This CDR3 reads CASSRPERAGNTIYF. CDR3 bases: TGTGCCAGCAGCCGCCCGGAGAGGGCTGGAAACACCATATATTTT.

This chain links TRBV3-1 (or the pseudogene TRBV3-2) with TRBJ2-1; 7 nucleotides agree with TRBD2. With 5 bases clipped from V and 7 bases from J, the junction kept 5 bases outside the gene matches. CDR3 length equals 13 residues. Germline CDR1 LGHDT, CDR2 YNNKEL (reference sequence). The CDR3 sequence is CASSGLVGNEQFF. In DNA form, the CDR3 reads TGTGCCAGCAGCGGACTAGTTGGGAATGAGCAGTTCTTC.

J is TRBJ2-4 and V is TRBV2, with 7 bases aligning to TRBD1. Trimming cost V 7 bases and J 0 bases; bases outside gene matches: 12. CDR1 and CDR2 from the germline V gene are SNHLY and FYNNEI. The CDR3 loop spans 17 amino acids. The CDR3 DNA reads TGTGCCAGCACCCAGGGACAGAATTTCTTAGCCAAAAACATTCAGTACTTC. This sequence encodes CASTQGQNFLAKNIQYF.

The chain uses TRBV6-5 and TRBJ1-1, with D tentatively TRBD1 (6 bases). Germline V lookup: CDR1 MNHEY, CDR2 SVGAGI. Deletions cut 5 bases from V and 4 bases from J, with 17 bases between. The CDR3 is 15 amino acids. CDR3 DNA sequence: TGTGCCAGCAGTCTGACCTTGGGGGCCGGCACTGAAGCTTTCTTT. Encoded protein: CASSLTLGAGTEAFF.

The count of this clone is one. This rearrangement joins TRBV5-4 to TRBJ2-7; D gene ambiguous. CDR1 is SGHNT and CDR2 is YYREEE in the germline V gene (reference sequence). Trimming shortened V by 7 bases and J by 3 bases, and 11 bases separated the two germline ends. The CDR3 covers 12 residues. The CDR3 coding sequence is TGTGCCAGCCACCGACCGGGCTACGAGCAGTACTTC. This codes for CASHRPGYEQYF.

This clone is a singleton in its sample. The chain has TRBV7-6 and TRBJ2-2; 14 positions match TRBD2. The CDR3 loop spans 17 amino acids. Germline trimming cut 3 bases from V and 0 bases from J; bases unmatched to any gene: 0. The germline CDR1 and CDR2 sequences are SGHVS and FNYEAQ. The CDR3, as DNA: TGTGCCAGCAGCTTGGGACTAGCGGGAGCGAACACCGGGGAGCTGTTTTTT. Residues: CASSLGLAGANTGELFF.

The chain is built from TRBV5-1 and TRBJ2-7, with 9 bases fitting TRBD1. The CDR3 totals 15 residues. The V segment lost 4 bases and the J segment 1 base; nucleotides outside the gene matches: 6. Germline V gives CDR1 SGHRS, CDR2 YFSETQ. The CDR3 loop reads CASSGTGTGSYEQYF. The CDR3 nucleotides are TGCGCCAGCAGCGGGACCGGGACAGGGTCCTACGAGCAGTACTTC.

V gene TRBV6-6 combines with J gene TRBJ2-1; TRBD2 is a possible D gene (6 bases). The germline V and J ends were trimmed by 4 bases and 0 bases, with 10 bases remaining between them. The CDR3 extends over 15 amino acids. Germline CDR1 and CDR2: MNHNY and SVGAGI (reference sequence). The CDR3 sequence: CASSLADSSYNEQFF. CDR3 DNA sequence: TGTGCCAGCAGTTTAGCGGATTCCTCCTACAATGAGCAGTTCTTC.

The rearrangement links TRBV3-1 (or the pseudogene TRBV3-2) to TRBJ2-7; a possible D gene is TRBD1 (6 bases). Germline CDR1 is LGHDT and CDR2 is YNNKEL (reference sequence). V was clipped by 4 bases and J by 2 bases, with 6 bases between them. The CDR3 runs 12 residues. CDR3 loop: CASSRGPYEQYF. As DNA, the CDR3 is TGTGCCAGCAGCCGGGGGCCCTACGAGCAGTACTTC.

V and J are TRBV7-8 and TRBJ2-5; 10 bases are a match to TRBD2. The CDR3 length is 18 residues. J gave up 0 bases and V 2 bases, and 9 bases lay outside the gene matches. Germline CDR1 reads SGHVS; CDR2 reads FQNEAQ. CDR3 sequence reads: CASSLRASGSPYQETQYF. The CDR3 nucleotides are TGTGCCAGCAGCTTAAGAGCTAGCGGGAGCCCGTACCAAGAGACCCAGTACTTC.

The chain uses TRBV5-1 and TRBJ2-7; 8 nucleotides line up with TRBD1. Germline assignment: CDR1 SGHRS and CDR2 YFSETQ. CDR3 length: 14 amino acids. The V gene end was trimmed by 4 bases and the J gene end by 3 bases; junction bases not matched to a gene: 6. CDR3: CASSPWTGSYEQYF. CDR3 in DNA: TGCGCCAGCAGCCCTTGGACAGGGAGCTACGAGCAGTACTTC. Based on the CDR3 plus reference TRBV5-1 and TRBJ2-7, the full variable domain is KAGVTQTPRYLIKTRGQQVTLSCSPISGHRSVSWYQQTPGQGLQFLFEYFSETQRNKGNFPGRFSGRQFSNSRSEMNVSTLELGDSALYLCASSPWTGSYEQYFGPGTRLTVT.

The CDR3 sequence: CASSPRLAGRETQYF. The CDR3 nucleotides read TGTGCCAGCAGCCCCCGACTAGCGGGTAGAGAGACCCAGTACTTC. The chain recombines TRBV7-2 with TRBJ2-5; 10 bases line up with TRBD2. There are 15 residues in the CDR3. V lost 5 bases and J lost 4; bases outside the gene matches: 7. Germline lookup yields CDR1 SGHTA and CDR2 FQGNSA. Full variable domain (remainder filled in from reference TRBV7-2 and TRBJ2-5): GAGVSQSPSNKVTEKGKDVELRCDPISGHTALYWYRQSLGQGLEFLIYFQGNSAPDKSGLPSDRFSAERTGGSVSTLTIQRTQQEDSAVYLCASSPRLAGRETQYFGPGTRLLVL.

This chain uses TRBV4-3 with TRBJ2-7; no firm D call. Germline V CDR1 and CDR2: LGHNA, YSLEER. The CDR3 has 15 amino acids. The V end was cut by 1 base, the J end by 0 bases, with 10 bases between. This CDR3 is CASSQALRSSYEQYF. CDR3 bases: TGCGCCAGCAGCCAAGCCCTCCGGAGCTCCTACGAGCAGTACTTC.

This chain uses TRBV19 with TRBJ2-7; D uncertain. Trimming left V 5 bases short and J 3 bases short, with 5 bases between. Germline V CDR1 and CDR2: LNHDA, SQIVND (reference sequence). The CDR3 has 11 amino acids. The CDR3 spells CASSYNYEQYF. CDR3 nucleotide sequence: TGTGCCAGTAGTTACAACTACGAGCAGTACTTC. Using reference TRBV19 and TRBJ2-7 for the parts outside the CDR3, the full variable domain is DGGITQSPKYLFRKEGQNVTLSCEQNLNHDAMYWYRQDPGQGLRLIYYSQIVNDFQKGDIAEGYSVSREKKESFPLTVTSAQKNPTAFYLCASSYNYEQYFGPGTRLTVT.

V is TRBV11-2 and J is TRBJ2-5; tentatively, D is TRBD2 (7 bases). V was trimmed by 1 base and J by 7 bases, leaving 13 bases between them. This CDR3 region has 14 residues. CDR1 and CDR2 from the germline V gene are SGHAT and FQNNGV. The CDR3 sequence is CASSLARGGGTQYF. CDR3 DNA: TGTGCCAGCAGCTTAGCCCGGGGAGGGGGGACCCAGTACTTC.